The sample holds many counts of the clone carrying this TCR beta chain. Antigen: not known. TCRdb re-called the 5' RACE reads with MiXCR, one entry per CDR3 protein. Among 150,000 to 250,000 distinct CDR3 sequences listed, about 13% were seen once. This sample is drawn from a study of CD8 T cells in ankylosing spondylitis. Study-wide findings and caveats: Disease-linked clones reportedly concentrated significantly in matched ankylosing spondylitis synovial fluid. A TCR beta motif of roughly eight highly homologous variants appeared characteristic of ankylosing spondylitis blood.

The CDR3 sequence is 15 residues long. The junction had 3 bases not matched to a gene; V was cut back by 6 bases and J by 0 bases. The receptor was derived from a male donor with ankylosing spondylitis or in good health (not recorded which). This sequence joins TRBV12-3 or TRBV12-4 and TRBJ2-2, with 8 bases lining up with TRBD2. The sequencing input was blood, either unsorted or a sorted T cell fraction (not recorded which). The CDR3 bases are TGTGCCAGCAGACCCGGGGGGGCGAACACCGGGGAGCTGTTTTTT. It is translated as CASRPGGANTGELFF.